These 5 T cell receptor beta chains came from one sample sequenced in a study of technical replicates of blood from several donors. Profiled with immunoSEQ multiplex PCR; TCRdb holds only in-frame clones, not every one. The profile shows under 85,000 clones, about 90% of them singletons. Sequences were obtained from T cells isolated from PBMCs. All receptors come from a human donor in good health.

The J gene is TRBJ1-2, the V gene TRBV20-1; D is unclear. The V and J ends lost 5 bases and 2 bases respectively, with 6 bases between them. Germline CDR1 DFQATT, CDR2 SNEGSKA (reference sequence). CDR3 length equals 11 residues. The CDR3 nucleotides read TGCAGTGCTCCAGAAAACTATGGCTACACCTTC. Encoded protein: CSAPENYGYTF.

V usage is TRBV5-1 and J usage is TRBJ2-3, with 8 bases matching TRBD2. CDR1 is SGHRS and CDR2 is YFSETQ in the germline V gene. The CDR3 loop spans 16 amino acids. J was trimmed by 2 bases and V by 4 bases; bases with no gene match: 9. In DNA, the CDR3 is TGCGCCAGCAGCCCCGATACTAGCGGAAACACAGATACGCAGTATTTT. Its translation is CASSPDTSGNTDTQYF.

The J gene is TRBJ2-7, the V gene TRBV7-9; TRBD1 is a possible D gene (5 bases). Looked up from germline, CDR1 is SEHNR and CDR2 is FQNEAQ (reference sequence). The CDR3 length is 15 residues. Between the trimmed V and J ends, which lost 0 bases and 0 bases, there was a span of 9 bases. As DNA, the CDR3 is TGTGCCAGCAGCTTAGCGCGACAGAGCTCCTACGAGCAGTACTTC. Translation gives CASSLARQSSYEQYF.

CDR3 bases: TGTGCCTGGATTATTCAGGGGGCTCGCGGAAACACCATATATTTT. Its protein is CAWIIQGARGNTIYF. The chain couples TRBV30 to TRBJ1-3; TRBD1 aligns across 8 bases. V gave up 4 bases and J gave up 4 bases; unmatched junction bases: 9. The germline gives CDR1 GTSNPN, CDR2 SVGIG (reference sequence). The CDR3 runs 15 residues. The full variable domain, its missing parts supplied by reference TRBV30 and TRBJ1-3, is SQTIHQWPATLVQPVGSPLSLECTVEGTSNPNLYWYRQAAGRGLQLLFYSVGIGQISSEVPQNLSASRPQDRQFILSSKKLLLSDSGFYLCAWIIQGARGNTIYFGEGSWLTVV.

The chain has TRBV28 and TRBJ2-1, with D possibly matching TRBD1 (5 bases). V was cut by 2 bases and J by 9 bases, with 14 bases left in between. The CDR3 has 14 amino acids. Germline CDR1 MDHEN, CDR2 SYDVKM. The CDR3 loop is CASSLLRARGEQFF. CDR3 nucleotides: TGTGCCAGCAGTTTACTCAGGGCCCGAGGTGAGCAGTTCTTC. The full variable domain, its missing parts supplied by reference TRBV28 and TRBJ2-1, is DVKVTQSSRYLVKRTGEKVFLECVQDMDHENMFWYRQDPGLGLRLIYFSYDVKMKEKGDIPEGYSVSREKKERFSLILESASTNQTSMYLCASSLLRARGEQFFGPGTRLTVL.